These T cell receptor beta chains were read from a single sample in a study of OX40 agonist ivuxolimab in advanced cancers. Produced via immunoSEQ multiplex PCR; TCRdb's table is partial and in-frame only. The data show over 75,000 clones, 90% seen once. The starting material was CD4+ or CD8+ T cells sorted from blood, obtained in a trial of the OX40 agonist ivuxolimab. These receptors were taken from an adult with an advanced solid tumor such as melanoma, head and neck, liver or kidney cancer. Each CDR3 is given with its conserved first and last residue. A D gene is named only where the DNA matches it firmly. Only part of the rows carry a size: once, few, many, or a class if the clone is expanded.

j_call d_call clone_size v_call cdr3_nt cdr3_aa
TRBJ2-7 NA few TRBV6-4 TGTGCCAGCAGTACCCCCAAACCCGGGAAAAACTCGGGGGAGCAGTACTTC CASSTPKPGKNSGEQYF
TRBJ2-1 TRBD1 NA TRBV27 TGTGCCAGCAGTCAGGACAGGGGGTACCATGAGCAGTTCTTC CASSQDRGYHEQFF
TRBJ2-7 TRBD1 NA TRBV18 TGTGCCAGCTCACCAACCCGGGACAGCTACGAGCAGTACTTC CASSPTRDSYEQYF
TRBJ1-4 TRBD1 NA TRBV7-3 TGTGCCAGCAGCCAGGGGGCTAATGAAAAACTGTTTTTT CASSQGANEKLFF
TRBJ1-3 NA NA TRBV15 TGTGCCACCAGCACCCAGGGAGCTGGAAACACCATATATTTT CATSTQGAGNTIYF
TRBJ2-3 TRBD1 NA TRBV2 TGTGCCAGCAGTGACCGACAGGGATCAGATACGCAGTATTTT CASSDRQGSDTQYF
TRBJ1-1 NA once TRBV19 TGTGCCAGTAGTATTGTGGTGAACACTGAAGCTTTCTTT CASSIVVNTEAFF
TRBJ1-2 NA NA TRBV21-1 TGTGCCAGCAGCAAAAAGCAGGGGGCTCAAGATAACTATGGCTACACCTTC CASSKKQGAQDNYGYTF
TRBJ2-7 NA once TRBV19 TGTGCCAGTAGGGAGGACACGGGGACCTACGAGCAGTACTTC CASREDTGTYEQYF
TRBJ1-4 NA NA TRBV11-3 TGTGCCAGCAGCTTAGACAGTGCAACTAATGAAAAACTGTTTTTT CASSLDSATNEKLFF
TRBJ1-2 TRBD1 NA TRBV6-1 TGTGCCAGCAGTGAAATCTACAATGACAGGGCCTATGGCTACACCTTC CASSEIYNDRAYGYTF
TRBJ1-1 NA few TRBV30 TGTGCCTGGAGTCTTTACGGGGGAACTAACACTGAAGCTTTCTTT CAWSLYGGTNTEAFF
TRBJ1-1 NA NA TRBV29-1 TGCAGCGTTGGACACATGAACACTGAAGCTTTCTTT CSVGHMNTEAFF
TRBJ1-2 NA NA TRBV19 TGTGCCAGTAGTTACCGGGGCGGAAACTATGGCTACACCTTC CASSYRGGNYGYTF
TRBJ1-6 TRBD1 few TRBV7-9 TGTGCCAGCAGCGGGCAGGGGGCCATTTCACCCCTCCACTTT CASSGQGAISPLHF
TRBJ2-7 TRBD1 NA TRBV9 TGTGCCAGCAGCCGAGACAGGGGGCCGGGAGAGCAGTACTTC CASSRDRGPGEQYF
TRBJ2-1 NA once TRBV28 TGTGCCAGCTACTCCGGGACGATCAACAATGAGCAGTTCTTC CASYSGTINNEQFF
TRBJ1-2 NA NA TRBV28 TGTGCCAGCAGTTCCACAGGGTATGGCTACACCTTC CASSSTGYGYTF
TRBJ2-5 NA NA TRBV11-3 TGTGCCAGCAGCTTAGATCGCTGGACAGACGGGCAAGAGACCCAGTACTTC CASSLDRWTDGQETQYF
TRBJ2-7 TRBD1 NA TRBV6-5 TGTGCCAGCAGTTTCCCCAACAGGGGGAGCTACGAGCAGTACTTC CASSFPNRGSYEQYF
TRBJ2-7 NA NA TRBV5-8 TGTGCCAGCAGCTCCCTTGGCCCCTACGAGCAGTACTTC CASSSLGPYEQYF
TRBJ2-3 NA NA TRBV9 TGTGCCAGCAGCTCCAGGGACCTTTTAGATACGCAGTATTTT CASSSRDLLDTQYF
TRBJ1-5 NA NA TRBV30 TGTGCCTGGAAAGGCCAGCACAATCAGCCCCAGCATTTT CAWKGQHNQPQHF
TRBJ2-2 TRBD2 NA TRBV14 TGTGCCAGCAGCCAAGCCCGGGGGGCCGGGGAGCTGTTTTTT CASSQARGAGELFF
TRBJ2-1 TRBD1 NA TRBV9 TGTGCCAGCAGCTTCTCCGGGACAGGGGGTAAGCTTGAGCAGTTCTTC CASSFSGTGGKLEQFF
TRBJ2-7 TRBD1 few TRBV28 TGTGCCAGCACCCCCTGGGACAGCAACGAGCAGTACTTC CASTPWDSNEQYF
TRBJ1-1 NA NA TRBV11-3 TGTGCCAGCAGCCAAGGGGTCAACACTGAAGCTTTCTTT CASSQGVNTEAFF
TRBJ1-3 NA NA TRBV2 TGTGCCAGCGGGTCCTTGGGGGGAAACACCATATATTTT CASGSLGGNTIYF
TRBJ2-7 NA NA TRBV2 TGTGCCAGCAGGTCGGACATCGTAGAGCAGTACTTC CASRSDIVEQYF
TRBJ1-3 NA NA TRBV27 TGTGCCAGTCAAGGGGCTGGAAACACCATATATTTT CASQGAGNTIYF
TRBJ2-7 TRBD1 NA TRBV11-3 TGTGCCAGCAGCTCCGGGACAGGGGGCTACGAGCAGTACTTC CASSSGTGGYEQYF